This T cell receptor beta chain was observed in a study of cytomegalovirus exposure and HLA in healthy donors. Notes on the study in general: The classifier reportedly diagnosed cytomegalovirus status with high specificity and sensitivity.

With respect to this clone: The target antigen is unknown.

The germline V gene has CDR1 SGHTA and CDR2 FQGNSA. Trimming removed 7 bases from V and 2 bases from J; junction bases left unmatched: 19. The CDR3 extends over 18 amino acids. Profiling relied on immunoSEQ multiplex PCR, and the TCRdb table lists in-frame clones only, not all of them. In the table there are some 140,000 clones, 86% of which are singletons. The sequencing input was PBMCs. J is TRBJ2-7 and V is TRBV7-2; 8 bases fit TRBD1. The sequence was obtained from a man between 18 and 35 years old in good health and CMV-seronegative. The CDR3 DNA is TGTGCCAGCACTCCGGAGGCGGCAGGGGGCCGGCTCCCCTACGAGCAGTACTTC. It specifies CASTPEAAGGRLPYEQYF.